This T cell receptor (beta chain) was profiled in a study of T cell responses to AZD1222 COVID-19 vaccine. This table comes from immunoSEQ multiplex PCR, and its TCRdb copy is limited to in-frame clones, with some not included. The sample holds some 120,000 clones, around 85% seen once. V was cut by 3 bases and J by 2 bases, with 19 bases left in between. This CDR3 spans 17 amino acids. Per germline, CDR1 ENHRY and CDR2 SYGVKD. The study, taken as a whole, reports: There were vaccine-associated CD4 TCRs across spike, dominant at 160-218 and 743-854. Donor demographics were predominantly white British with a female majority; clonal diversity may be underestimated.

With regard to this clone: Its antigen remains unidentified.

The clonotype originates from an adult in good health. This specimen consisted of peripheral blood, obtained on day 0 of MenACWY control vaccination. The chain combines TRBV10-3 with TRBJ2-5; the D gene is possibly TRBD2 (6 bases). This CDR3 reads CAISEPWGGQGQETQYF. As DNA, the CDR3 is TGTGCCATCAGTGAACCCTGGGGAGGCCAAGGACAAGAGACCCAGTACTTC.